This paragraph reports one T cell receptor (beta chain). Its antigen is not identified. Relative to the germline gene, one junction end is altered; a read error may explain this. The data were taken from a study of persistence of HIV-infected CD4 T cells. Study in general: A median of around 8 years of suppressive ART preceded sampling.

CDR1 is LNHDA, CDR2 SQIVND, per germline (reference sequence). The CDR3 covers 14 residues. Stimulation used approximately 9.6 ug/mL lysate from CMV-infected fibroblasts. Responding CD4+ T cells were sorted by upregulation of both CD40 ligand and CD69. Donors had CD4+ T cell counts above 400 cells/uL and were CMV-seropositive. Study results and limitations: Compared with CD3/CD28-stimulated cells, CMV- and Gag-responding cells showed lower TCRbeta richness.

This was the immunoSEQ version 4 assay in survey mode. Genomic DNA was diluted to 10 ng/uL, up to 1 ug per sample. The repertoire was sequenced with immunoSEQ multiplex PCR; TCRdb's copy has only in-frame clones and lacks some. The data show just under 20,000 clones, around 78% seen once. V gene TRBV19 combines with J gene TRBJ2-3; 8 positions match TRBD1. The source was CD4+ T cells sorted from PBMCs after roughly 20-hour stimulation, collected from a patient who received antiretroviral therapy. The receptor comes from an adult man with HIV who was CMV-seropositive. DNA of the CDR3: TGTGCCGGTAGTATTGGCGACAGGGGAGATACGCAGTATTTT. This translates into CAGSIGDRGDTQYF. Looking up the rest from reference TRBV19 and TRBJ2-3 gives the full variable domain: DGGITQSPKYLFRKEGQNVTLSCEQNLNHDAMYWYRQDPGQGLRLIYYSQIVNDFQKGDIAEGYSVSREKKESFPLTVTSAQKNPTAFYLCAGSIGDRGDTQYFGPGTRLTVL.